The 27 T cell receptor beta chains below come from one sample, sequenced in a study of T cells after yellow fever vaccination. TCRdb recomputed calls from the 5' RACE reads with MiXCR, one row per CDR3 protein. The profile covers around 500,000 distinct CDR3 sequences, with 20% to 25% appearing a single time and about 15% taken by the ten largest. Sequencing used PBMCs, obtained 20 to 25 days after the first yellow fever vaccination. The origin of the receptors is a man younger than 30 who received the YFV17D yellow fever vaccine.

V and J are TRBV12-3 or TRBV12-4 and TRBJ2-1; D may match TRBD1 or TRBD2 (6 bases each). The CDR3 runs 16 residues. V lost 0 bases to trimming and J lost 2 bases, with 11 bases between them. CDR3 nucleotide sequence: TGTGCCAGCAGTTTAGCGCTCGGGGGCGCCTACAATGAGCAGTTCTTC. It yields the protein CASSLALGGAYNEQFF.

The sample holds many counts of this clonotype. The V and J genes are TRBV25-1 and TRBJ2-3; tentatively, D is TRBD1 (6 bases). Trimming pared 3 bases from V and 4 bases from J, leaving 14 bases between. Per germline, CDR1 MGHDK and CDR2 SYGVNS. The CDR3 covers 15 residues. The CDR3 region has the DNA TGTGCCAGCAGTGATCCATTACAGGGTGCAGATACGCAGTATTTT. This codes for CASSDPLQGADTQYF.

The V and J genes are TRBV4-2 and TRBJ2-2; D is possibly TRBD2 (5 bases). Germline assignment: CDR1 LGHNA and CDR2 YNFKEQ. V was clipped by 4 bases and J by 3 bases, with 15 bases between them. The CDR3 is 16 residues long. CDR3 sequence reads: CASSRLTGRDTGELFF. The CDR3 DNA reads TGTGCCAGCAGCCGCTTAACTGGGAGAGACACCGGGGAGCTGTTTTTT.

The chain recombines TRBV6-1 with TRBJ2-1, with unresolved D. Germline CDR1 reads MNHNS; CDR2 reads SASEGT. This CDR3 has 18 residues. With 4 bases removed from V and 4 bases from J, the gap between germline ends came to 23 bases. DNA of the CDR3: TGTGCCAGCAGTGCCATTTACCGCCTGAATTCAGGATACAATGAGCAGTTCTTC. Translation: CASSAIYRLNSGYNEQFF.

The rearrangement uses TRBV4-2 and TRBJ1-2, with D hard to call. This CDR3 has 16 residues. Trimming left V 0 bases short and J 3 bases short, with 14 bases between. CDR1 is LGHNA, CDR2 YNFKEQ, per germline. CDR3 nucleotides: TGTGCCAGCAGCCAAGATCGAAGGGCGGAGGACTATGGCTACACCTTC. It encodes CASSQDRRAEDYGYTF.

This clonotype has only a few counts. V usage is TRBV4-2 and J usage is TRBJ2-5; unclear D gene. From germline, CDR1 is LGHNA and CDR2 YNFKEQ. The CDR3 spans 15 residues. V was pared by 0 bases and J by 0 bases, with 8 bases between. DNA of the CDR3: TGTGCCAGCAGCCAAGATGGGTCAGACCAAGAGACCCAGTACTTC. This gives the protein CASSQDGSDQETQYF.

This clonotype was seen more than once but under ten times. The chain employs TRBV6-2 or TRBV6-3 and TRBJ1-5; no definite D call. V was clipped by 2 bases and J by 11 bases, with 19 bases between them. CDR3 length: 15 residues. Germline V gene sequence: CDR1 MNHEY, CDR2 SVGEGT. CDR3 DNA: TGTGCCAGCAGTTACGATGAGGCAGGCCAGTTGTCCCAGCATTTT. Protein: CASSYDEAGQLSQHF.

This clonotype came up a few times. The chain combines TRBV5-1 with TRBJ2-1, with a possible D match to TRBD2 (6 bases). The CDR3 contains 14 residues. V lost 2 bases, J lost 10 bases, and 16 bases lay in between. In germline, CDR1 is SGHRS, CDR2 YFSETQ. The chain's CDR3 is CASSFPGAPQEQFF. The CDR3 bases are TGCGCCAGCAGCTTTCCGGGAGCCCCGCAGGAGCAGTTCTTC.

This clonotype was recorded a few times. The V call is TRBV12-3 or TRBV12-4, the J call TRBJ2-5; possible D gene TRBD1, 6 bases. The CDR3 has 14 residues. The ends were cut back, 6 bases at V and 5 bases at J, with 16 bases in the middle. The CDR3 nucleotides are TGTGCCAGCAGCGATCCAGGGGTTGGGGAGACCCAGTACTTC. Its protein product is CASSDPGVGETQYF.

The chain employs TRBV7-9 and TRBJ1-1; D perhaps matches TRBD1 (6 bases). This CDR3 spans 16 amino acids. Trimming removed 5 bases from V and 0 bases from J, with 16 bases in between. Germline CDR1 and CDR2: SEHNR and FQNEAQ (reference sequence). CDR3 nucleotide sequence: TGTGCCAGCAGCCCCTACACCTCAGGGGTGAACACTGAAGCTTTCTTT. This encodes CASSPYTSGVNTEAFF.

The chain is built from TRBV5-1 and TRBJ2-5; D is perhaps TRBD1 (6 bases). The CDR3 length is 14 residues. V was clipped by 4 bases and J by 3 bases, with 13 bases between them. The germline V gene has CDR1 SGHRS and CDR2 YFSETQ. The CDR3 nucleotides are TGCGCCAGCAGCCTCGGACAGAAAAAAGAGACCCAGTACTTC. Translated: CASSLGQKKETQYF.

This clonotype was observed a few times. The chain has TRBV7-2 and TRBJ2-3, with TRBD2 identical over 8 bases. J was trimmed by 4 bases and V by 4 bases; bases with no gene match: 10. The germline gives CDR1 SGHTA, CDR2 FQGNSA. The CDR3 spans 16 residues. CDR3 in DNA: TGTGCCAGCAGCTACCAATCCCCGGGGGGGGCAGATACGCAGTATTTT. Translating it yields CASSYQSPGGADTQYF.

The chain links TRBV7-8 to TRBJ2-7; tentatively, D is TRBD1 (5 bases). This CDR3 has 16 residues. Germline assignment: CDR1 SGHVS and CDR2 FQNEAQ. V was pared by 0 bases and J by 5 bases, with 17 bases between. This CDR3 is CASSLARVGRANEQYF. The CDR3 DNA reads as TGTGCCAGCAGCTTAGCTCGAGTGGGCAGGGCCAACGAGCAGTACTTC.

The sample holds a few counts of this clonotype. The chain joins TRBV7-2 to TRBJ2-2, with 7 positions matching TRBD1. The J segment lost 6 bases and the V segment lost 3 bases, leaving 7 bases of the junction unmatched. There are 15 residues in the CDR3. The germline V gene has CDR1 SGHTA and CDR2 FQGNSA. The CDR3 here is CASSFTTGIAGELFF. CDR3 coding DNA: TGTGCCAGCAGCTTTACGACAGGGATTGCCGGGGAGCTGTTTTTT.

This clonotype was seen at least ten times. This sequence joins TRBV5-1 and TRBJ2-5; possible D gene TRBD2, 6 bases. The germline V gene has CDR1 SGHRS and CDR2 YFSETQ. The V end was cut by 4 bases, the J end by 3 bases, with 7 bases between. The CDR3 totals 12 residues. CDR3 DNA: TGCGCCAGCAGCCGCGGGGAAGAGACCCAGTACTTC. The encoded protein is CASSRGEETQYF. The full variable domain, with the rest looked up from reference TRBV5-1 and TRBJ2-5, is KAGVTQTPRYLIKTRGQQVTLSCSPISGHRSVSWYQQTPGQGLQFLFEYFSETQRNKGNFPGRFSGRQFSNSRSEMNVSTLELGDSALYLCASSRGEETQYFGPGTRLLVL.

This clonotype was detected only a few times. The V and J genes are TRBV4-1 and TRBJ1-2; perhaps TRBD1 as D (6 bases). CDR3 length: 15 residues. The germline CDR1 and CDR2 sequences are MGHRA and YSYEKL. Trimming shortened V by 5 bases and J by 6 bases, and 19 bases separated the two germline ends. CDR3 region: CASSGSPQGFDGYTF. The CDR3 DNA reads TGCGCCAGCAGCGGTTCCCCACAGGGATTCGATGGCTACACCTTC.

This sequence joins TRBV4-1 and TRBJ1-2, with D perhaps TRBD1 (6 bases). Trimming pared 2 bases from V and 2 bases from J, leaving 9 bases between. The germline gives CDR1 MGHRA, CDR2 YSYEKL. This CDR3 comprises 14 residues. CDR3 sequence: CASSQPGVNYGYTF. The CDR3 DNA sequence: TGCGCCAGCAGCCAACCAGGGGTCAACTATGGCTACACCTTC.

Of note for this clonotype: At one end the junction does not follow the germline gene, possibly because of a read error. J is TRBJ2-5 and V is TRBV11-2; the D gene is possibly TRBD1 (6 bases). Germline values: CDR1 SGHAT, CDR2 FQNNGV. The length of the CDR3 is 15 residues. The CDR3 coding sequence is TGTGCCAGCAGCTTAGGGATCCAGGGGCAAGGGACCCAGTACTTC. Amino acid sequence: CASSLGIQGQGTQYF.

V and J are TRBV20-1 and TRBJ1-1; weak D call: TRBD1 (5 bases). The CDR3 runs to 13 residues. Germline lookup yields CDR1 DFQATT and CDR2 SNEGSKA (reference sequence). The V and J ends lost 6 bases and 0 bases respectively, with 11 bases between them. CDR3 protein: CSAKTDLNTEAFF. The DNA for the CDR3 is TGCAGTGCCAAGACAGATCTGAACACTGAAGCTTTCTTT.

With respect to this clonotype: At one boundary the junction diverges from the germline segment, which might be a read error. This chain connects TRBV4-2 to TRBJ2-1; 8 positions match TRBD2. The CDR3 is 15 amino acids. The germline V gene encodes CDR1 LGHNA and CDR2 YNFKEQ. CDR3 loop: CASNQEAGGWNEQFF. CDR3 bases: TGTGCCAGCAACCAAGAGGCGGGGGGTTGGAATGAGCAGTTCTTC.

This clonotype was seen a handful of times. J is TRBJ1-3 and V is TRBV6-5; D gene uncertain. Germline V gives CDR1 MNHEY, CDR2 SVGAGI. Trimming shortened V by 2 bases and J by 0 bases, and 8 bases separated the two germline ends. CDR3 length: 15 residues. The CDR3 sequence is CASSYAQPSGNTIYF. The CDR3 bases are TGTGCCAGCAGTTACGCGCAGCCCTCTGGAAACACCATATATTTT.

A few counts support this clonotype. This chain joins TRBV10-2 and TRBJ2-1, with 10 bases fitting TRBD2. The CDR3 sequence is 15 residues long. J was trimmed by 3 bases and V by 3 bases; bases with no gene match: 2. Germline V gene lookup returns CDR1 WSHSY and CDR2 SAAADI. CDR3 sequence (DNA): TGCGCCAGCAGTGACAGGACTAGCGGCTACAATGAGCAGTTCTTC. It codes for CASSDRTSGYNEQFF.

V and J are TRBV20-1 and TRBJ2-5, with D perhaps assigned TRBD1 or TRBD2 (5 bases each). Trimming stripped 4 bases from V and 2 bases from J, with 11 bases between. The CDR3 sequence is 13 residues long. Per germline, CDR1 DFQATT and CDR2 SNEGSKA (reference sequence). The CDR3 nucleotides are TGCAGTGCTAACTGGGGACCGCAAGAGACCCAGTACTTC. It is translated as CSANWGPQETQYF.

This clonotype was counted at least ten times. The CDR3 sequence is CASSLDLAGAYGEQFF. The CDR3, as DNA: TGTGCCAGCAGCTTAGATCTAGCGGGGGCTTATGGTGAGCAGTTCTTC. This rearrangement joins TRBV7-8 to TRBJ2-1; 10 bases are shared with TRBD2. CDR1 is SGHVS, CDR2 FQNEAQ, per germline. The CDR3 length is 16 residues. J gave up 9 bases and V 1 base, and 9 bases lay outside the gene matches.

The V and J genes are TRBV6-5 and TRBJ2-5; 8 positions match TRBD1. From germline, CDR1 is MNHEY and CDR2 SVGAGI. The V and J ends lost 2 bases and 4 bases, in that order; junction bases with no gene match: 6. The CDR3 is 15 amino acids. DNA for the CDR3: TGTGCCAGCAGTTACGACGGACAGGGACGAGAGACCCAGTACTTC. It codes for CASSYDGQGRETQYF.

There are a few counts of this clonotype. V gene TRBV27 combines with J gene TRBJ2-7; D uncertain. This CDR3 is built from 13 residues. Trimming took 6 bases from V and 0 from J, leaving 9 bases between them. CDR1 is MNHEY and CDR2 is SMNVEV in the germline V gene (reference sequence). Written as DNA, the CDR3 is TGTGCCAGCAGAGTAAGCAGCTCCTACGAGCAGTACTTC. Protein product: CASRVSSSYEQYF.

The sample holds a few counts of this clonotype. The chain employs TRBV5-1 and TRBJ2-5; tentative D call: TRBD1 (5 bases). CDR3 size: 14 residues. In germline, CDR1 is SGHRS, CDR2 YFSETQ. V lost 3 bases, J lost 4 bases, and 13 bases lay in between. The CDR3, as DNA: TGCGCCAGCAGCTCCCTAGACAGTGGAGAGACCCAGTACTTC. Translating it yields CASSSLDSGETQYF.